A single sample is the source of the 20 T cell receptor beta chains below, sequenced in a study of vaccination and CD4 T cells after COVID-19. Documented treatment: approximately nine-day PBMC culture with coronavirus spike peptide pools or control peptides (ViraFEST assay). The unexposed donor gave CD4+ T cells before the COVID-19 pandemic (2011-2018). These TCRs are of unknown antigen specificity. Sequenced with the Oncomine TCR Beta short-read assay was DNA taken from cultured CD4+ T cells. TCRdb redid the calling of the PCR reads with MiXCR, one entry per CDR3 protein. The sample records around 5,700 distinct CDR3 sequences, roughly 41% being singletons. Sample: CD4+ T cells from blood, cultured in vitro. The source of these receptors is a human donor in good health.

The V call is TRBV20-1, the J call TRBJ1-5; D remains ambiguous. V was pared by 5 bases and J by 2 bases, with 13 bases between. The germline V gene has CDR1 DFQATT and CDR2 SNEGSKA (reference sequence). The CDR3 totals 14 residues. The DNA for the CDR3 is TGCAGTGCTTCGCCTGAGCGGGGCAATCAGCCCCAGCATTTT. This codes for CSASPERGNQPQHF.

This clonotype is judged large. The CDR3 protein is CSAIGGSTANYGYTF. The DNA of the CDR3 is TGCAGTGCTATTGGGGGCTCAACAGCGAACTATGGCTACACCTTC. The chain recombines TRBV20-1 with TRBJ1-2; perhaps TRBD1 as D (6 bases). Germline V gives CDR1 DFQATT, CDR2 SNEGSKA (reference sequence). CDR3 size: 15 residues. The V end was cut by 4 bases, the J end by 2 bases, with 17 bases between.

The chain is built from TRBV5-8 and TRBJ1-5; the match to TRBD1 covers 8 bases. The CDR3 spans 15 residues. The germline V gene has CDR1 SGHTS and CDR2 YDEGEE. V was clipped by 1 base and J by 2 bases; unmatched bases: 2. CDR3 sequence (DNA): TGTGCCAGCAGCTTGTTGGGACAGGGCAATCAGCCCCAGCATTTT. Translating it yields CASSLLGQGNQPQHF.

The count of this clonotype is one. V usage is TRBV20-1 and J usage is TRBJ2-5; D may be TRBD2 (6 bases). The V gene lost 7 bases and the J gene lost 5 bases, with 17 bases spanning the gap. CDR3 length: 13 amino acids. Germline V gene data show CDR1 as DFQATT and CDR2 as SNEGSKA (reference sequence). CDR3 sequence (DNA): TGCAGTGGGCTTTCGGGAGTATTTGAGACCCAGTACTTC. It translates to CSGLSGVFETQYF.

This chain links TRBV12-1 with TRBJ2-3; the D call in the table, TRBD2, was not verified against the DNA. TRBV12-1 is labeled a pseudogene. This CDR3 contains 15 residues. Here the CDR3 DNA reads TGTGCCAGCAGCTCTAGCGGGAGGGCCACAGATACGCAGTATTTT. This sequence encodes CASSSSGRATDTQYF.

The V gene is TRBV5-5, the J gene TRBJ1-1, with TRBD1 matching over 9 bases. The CDR3 has 14 amino acids. The V and J ends lost 3 bases and 4 bases, in that order; junction bases with no gene match: 4. The germline gives CDR1 SGHKS, CDR2 YYEKEE (reference sequence). CDR3 nucleotides: TGTGCCAGCAGCTATTGGGACAGGGCCACTGAAGCTTTCTTT. Translating gives CASSYWDRATEAFF.

This clonotype has more than one count but fewer than ten. This chain joins TRBV2 and TRBJ1-6; possible D gene TRBD1, 5 bases. The CDR3 loop spans 17 amino acids. Germline V gene sequence: CDR1 SNHLY, CDR2 FYNNEI. The V gene lost 5 bases and the J gene lost 0 bases, with 14 bases spanning the gap. In nucleotides, the CDR3 is TGTGCCAGCAGTCCCCGGGGCGGCAGCTCCTATAATTCACCCCTCCACTTT. Its translation is CASSPRGGSSYNSPLHF.

The chain uses TRBV7-8 and TRBJ2-1; maybe TRBD2 (5 bases). Germline V lookup: CDR1 SGHVS, CDR2 FQNEAQ. CDR3 length: 11 residues. V was cut by 3 bases and J by 9 bases, with 6 bases left in between. The CDR3 protein is CASSFRGEQFF. The CDR3, as DNA: TGTGCCAGCAGCTTTCGGGGTGAGCAGTTCTTC.

The chain employs TRBV6-1 and TRBJ1-1; D possibly corresponds to TRBD1 (5 bases). The V end lost 6 bases, the J end lost 6 bases, and 14 bases lay between the germline ends. The V gene's germline CDR1 is MNHNS and CDR2 SASEGT. This CDR3 has 13 amino acids. Here the CDR3 reads CASRDTGDPEAFF. DNA of the CDR3: TGTGCCAGCAGGGACACCGGGGATCCTGAAGCTTTCTTT.

V is TRBV6-1 and J is TRBJ2-7, with 8 bases identical to TRBD2. The ends lost 7 bases at V and 1 base at J; junction bases unmatched: 3. The CDR3 loop spans 13 amino acids. Germline V gene sequence: CDR1 MNHNS, CDR2 SASEGT. DNA for the CDR3: TGTGCCAGCATCGGGGGGGGTTCCTACGAGCAGTACTTC. It codes for CASIGGGSYEQYF.

The chain has TRBV19 and TRBJ1-5; D gene ambiguous. Trimming removed 8 bases from V and 7 bases from J, with 15 bases in between. The CDR3 runs 13 residues. Germline lookup yields CDR1 LNHDA and CDR2 SQIVND (reference sequence). This CDR3 is CASSAGVRQPQHF. DNA of the CDR3: TGTGCCAGTTCGGCGGGCGTTAGGCAGCCCCAGCATTTT.

The V call is TRBV4-1, the J call TRBJ1-6; 7 nucleotides align to TRBD1. Trimming took 3 bases from V and 4 from J; bases not matched to a gene: 15. The germline V gene has CDR1 MGHRA and CDR2 YSYEKL. There are 19 residues in the CDR3. CDR3 region: CASSHGGLGGAGYNSPLHF. DNA of the CDR3: TGCGCCAGCAGCCACGGAGGTCTAGGGGGCGCGGGTTATAATTCACCCCTCCACTTT.

This clonotype was detected only a few times. V and J are TRBV20-1 and TRBJ1-6, with TRBD1 matching over 8 bases. Looked up from germline, CDR1 is DFQATT and CDR2 is SNEGSKA (reference sequence). The CDR3 covers 17 residues. Trimming cost V 3 bases and J 0 bases; bases outside gene matches: 7. The CDR3 here is CSARGTGAVSYNSPLHF. Written as DNA, the CDR3 is TGCAGTGCTAGGGGGACAGGTGCGGTCTCCTATAATTCACCCCTCCACTTT.

The chain has TRBV6-2 or TRBV6-3 and TRBJ1-2; D possibly corresponds to TRBD1 (5 bases). Germline V gene lookup returns CDR1 MNHEY and CDR2 SVGEGT. With 6 bases removed from V and 5 bases from J, the gap between germline ends came to 13 bases. This CDR3 has 13 amino acids. This chain's CDR3 is CASSRAGGYGYTF. In DNA, the CDR3 is TGTGCCAGCAGCCGCGCCGGGGGATATGGCTACACCTTC.

The sample holds a few counts of this clonotype. J is TRBJ1-1 and V is TRBV25-1; D is perhaps TRBD1 (6 bases). Trimming removed 5 bases at V and 3 bases at J, with 7 bases between. The CDR3 is 12 residues long. CDR1 and CDR2 from the germline V gene are MGHDK and SYGVNS. CDR3 in DNA: TGTGCCAGCAGTCACAGGGACACTGAAGCTTTCTTT. It specifies CASSHRDTEAFF.

V is TRBV7-8 and J is TRBJ1-2, with no clear D. Looked up from germline, CDR1 is SGHVS and CDR2 is FQNEAQ. This CDR3 is built from 14 residues. The germline V and J ends were trimmed by 2 bases and 0 bases, with 7 bases remaining between them. This chain's CDR3 is CASSLRSSNYGYTF. CDR3 DNA: TGTGCCAGCAGCTTACGCAGCTCTAACTATGGCTACACCTTC.

In its sample, this clonotype was seen once. V is TRBV12-3 or TRBV12-4 and J is TRBJ1-3, with TRBD1 as a possible D gene (6 bases). V dropped 4 bases and J dropped 0 bases, with 16 bases sitting between them. The length of the CDR3 is 17 residues. This chain's CDR3 is CASSWPATGISGNTIYF. CDR3 coding DNA: TGTGCCAGCAGTTGGCCCGCTACAGGGATCTCTGGAAACACCATATATTTT.

In its sample, this clonotype is medium-sized (0.01 to 0.1%). This chain connects TRBV18 to TRBJ2-1; D is possibly TRBD2 (5 bases). The germline V gene has CDR1 KGHSH and CDR2 LQKENI. V dropped 5 bases and J dropped 10 bases, with 18 bases sitting between them. The CDR3 runs to 14 residues. CDR3 coding DNA: TGTGCCAGCTCAACCCTTCAGACTACCGGGGAGCAGTTCTTC. The encoded protein is CASSTLQTTGEQFF.

The chain carries TRBV2 and TRBJ1-2; 10 positions match TRBD1. This CDR3 has 15 residues. Germline V gives CDR1 SNHLY, CDR2 FYNNEI. Trimming removed 6 bases from V and 4 bases from J; junction bases left unmatched: 8. CDR3 amino acids: CASRERQGAGYGYTF. The CDR3 DNA is TGTGCCAGCAGAGAAAGACAGGGGGCTGGCTATGGCTACACCTTC.

This clonotype was counted a few times. The J gene is TRBJ1-3, the V gene TRBV6-5; D call uncertain. The ends were cut back, 2 bases at V and 2 bases at J, with 13 bases in the middle. The germline V gene has CDR1 MNHEY and CDR2 SVGAGI. The CDR3 consists of 16 residues. The CDR3 region is CASSYGGLGTGNTIYF. The CDR3 bases are TGTGCCAGCAGTTACGGCGGGCTGGGTACTGGAAACACCATATATTTT.